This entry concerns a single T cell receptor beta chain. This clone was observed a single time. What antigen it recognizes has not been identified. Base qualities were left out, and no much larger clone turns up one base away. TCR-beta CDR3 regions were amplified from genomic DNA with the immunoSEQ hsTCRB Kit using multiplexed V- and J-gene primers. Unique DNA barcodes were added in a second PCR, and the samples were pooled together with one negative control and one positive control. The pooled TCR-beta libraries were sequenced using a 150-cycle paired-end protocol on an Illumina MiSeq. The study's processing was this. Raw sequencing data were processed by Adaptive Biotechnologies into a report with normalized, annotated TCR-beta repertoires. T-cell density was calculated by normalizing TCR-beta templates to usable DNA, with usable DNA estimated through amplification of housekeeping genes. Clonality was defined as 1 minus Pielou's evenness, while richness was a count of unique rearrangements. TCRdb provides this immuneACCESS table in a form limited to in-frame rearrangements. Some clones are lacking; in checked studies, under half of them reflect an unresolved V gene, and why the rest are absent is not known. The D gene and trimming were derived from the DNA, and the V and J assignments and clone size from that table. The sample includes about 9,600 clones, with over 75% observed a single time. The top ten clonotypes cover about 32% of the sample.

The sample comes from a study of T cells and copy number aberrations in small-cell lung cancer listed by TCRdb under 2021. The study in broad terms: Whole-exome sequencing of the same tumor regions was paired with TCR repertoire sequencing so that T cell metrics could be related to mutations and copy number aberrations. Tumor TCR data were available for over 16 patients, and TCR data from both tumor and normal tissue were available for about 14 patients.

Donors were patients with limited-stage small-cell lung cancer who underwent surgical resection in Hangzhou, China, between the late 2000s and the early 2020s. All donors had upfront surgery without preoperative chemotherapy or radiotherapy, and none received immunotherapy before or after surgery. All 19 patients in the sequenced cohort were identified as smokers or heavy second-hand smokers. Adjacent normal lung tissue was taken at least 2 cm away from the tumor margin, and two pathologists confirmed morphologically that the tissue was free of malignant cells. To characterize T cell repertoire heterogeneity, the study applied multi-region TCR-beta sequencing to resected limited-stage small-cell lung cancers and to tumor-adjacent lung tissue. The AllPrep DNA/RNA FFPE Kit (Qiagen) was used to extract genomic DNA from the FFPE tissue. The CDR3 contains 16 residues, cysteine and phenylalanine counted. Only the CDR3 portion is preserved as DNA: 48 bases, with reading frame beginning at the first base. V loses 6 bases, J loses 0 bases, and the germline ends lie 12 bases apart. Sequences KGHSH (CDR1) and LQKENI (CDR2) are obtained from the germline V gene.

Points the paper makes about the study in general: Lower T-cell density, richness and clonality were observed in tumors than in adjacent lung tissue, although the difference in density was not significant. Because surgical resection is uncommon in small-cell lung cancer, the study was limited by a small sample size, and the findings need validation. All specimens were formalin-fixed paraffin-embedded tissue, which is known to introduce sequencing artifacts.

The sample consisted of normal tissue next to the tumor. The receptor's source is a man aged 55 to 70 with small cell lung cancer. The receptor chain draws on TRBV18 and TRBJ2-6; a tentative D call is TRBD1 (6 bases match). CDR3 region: CASSLGHLSGANVLTF. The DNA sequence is TGTGCCAGCTCTCTGGGACACCTCTCTGGGGCCAACGTCCTGACTTTC.